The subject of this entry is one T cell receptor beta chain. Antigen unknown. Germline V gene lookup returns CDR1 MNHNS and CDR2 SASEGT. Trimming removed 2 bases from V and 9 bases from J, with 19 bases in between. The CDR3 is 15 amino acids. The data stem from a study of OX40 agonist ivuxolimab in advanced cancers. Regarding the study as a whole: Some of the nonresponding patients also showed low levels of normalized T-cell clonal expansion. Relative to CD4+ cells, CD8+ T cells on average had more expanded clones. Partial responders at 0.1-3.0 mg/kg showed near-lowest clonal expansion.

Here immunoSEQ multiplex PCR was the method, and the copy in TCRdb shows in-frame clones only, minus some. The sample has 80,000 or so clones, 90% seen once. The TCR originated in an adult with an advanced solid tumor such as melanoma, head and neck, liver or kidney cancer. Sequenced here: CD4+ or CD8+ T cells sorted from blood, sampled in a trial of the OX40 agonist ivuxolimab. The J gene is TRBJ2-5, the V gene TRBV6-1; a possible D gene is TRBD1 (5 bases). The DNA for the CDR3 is TGTGCCAGCAGTGAAAGGGGTCAGCCGCCAAGGGCCCAGTACTTC. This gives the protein CASSERGQPPRAQYF.